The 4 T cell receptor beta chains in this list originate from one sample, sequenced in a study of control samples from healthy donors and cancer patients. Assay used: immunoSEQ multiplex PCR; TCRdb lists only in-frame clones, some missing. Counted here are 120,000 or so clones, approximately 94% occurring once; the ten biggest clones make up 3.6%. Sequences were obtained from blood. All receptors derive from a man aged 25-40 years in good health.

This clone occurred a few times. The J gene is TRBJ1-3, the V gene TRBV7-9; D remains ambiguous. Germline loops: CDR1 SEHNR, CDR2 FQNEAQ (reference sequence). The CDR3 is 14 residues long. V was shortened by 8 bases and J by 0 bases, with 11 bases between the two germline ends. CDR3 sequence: CASATLSSGNTIYF. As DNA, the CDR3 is TGTGCCAGCGCCACTCTTTCCTCTGGAAACACCATATATTTT.

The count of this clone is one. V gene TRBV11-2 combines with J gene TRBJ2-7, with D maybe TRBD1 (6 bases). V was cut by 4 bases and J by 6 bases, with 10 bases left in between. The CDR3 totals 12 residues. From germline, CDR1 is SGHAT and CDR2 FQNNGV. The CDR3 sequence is CASSSQGSEQYF. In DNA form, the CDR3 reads TGTGCCAGCAGCTCACAGGGTTCCGAGCAGTACTTC. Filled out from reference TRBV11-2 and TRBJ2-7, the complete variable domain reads EAGVAQSPRYKIIEKRQSVAFWCNPISGHATLYWYQQILGQGPKLLIQFQNNGVVDDSQLPKDRFSAERLKGVDSTLKIQPAKLEDSAVYLCASSSQGSEQYFGPGTRLTVT.

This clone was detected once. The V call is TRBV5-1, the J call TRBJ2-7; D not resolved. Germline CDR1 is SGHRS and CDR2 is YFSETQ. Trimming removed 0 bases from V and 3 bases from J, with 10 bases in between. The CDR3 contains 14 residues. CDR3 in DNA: TGCGCCAGCAGCTTGGCCATAATTGACTACGAGCAGTACTTC. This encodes CASSLAIIDYEQYF.

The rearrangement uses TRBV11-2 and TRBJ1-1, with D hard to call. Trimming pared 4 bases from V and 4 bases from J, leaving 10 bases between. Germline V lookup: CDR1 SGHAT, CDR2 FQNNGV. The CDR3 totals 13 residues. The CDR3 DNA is TGTGCCAGCAGCTCCGAGATACTCACTGAAGCTTTCTTT. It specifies CASSSEILTEAFF.